This T cell receptor beta chain was sequenced in a study of shared clonotypes between healthy human individuals. General study results and limits: Donor scarcity curtailed the genetic and exposure-history diversity represented herein.

On this clone: Its antigen is still unknown.

Sequencing was at deep level. It was about 0.3 ug DNA, about 33,000 T cell genomes, that went into each replicate PCR of unsorted PBMC. Sequenced by immunoSEQ multiplex PCR; TCRdb stores in-frame clones only, minus some. The sample consists of 470,000 or so clones, roughly 80% of them appearing once. This sequence was found in a middle-aged woman in good health. Some clones in this sample may be carry-over from other donors' samples. The source material was PBMCs.

The CDR3 DNA is TGTGCCAGCAGCTACCGCCGGGGGAGGTTTGGGTACAATGAGCAGTTCTTC. Residues: CASSYRRGRFGYNEQFF. The genes are TRBV11-2 and TRBJ2-1, with D tentatively TRBD2 (6 bases). The CDR3 has 17 amino acids. Per germline, CDR1 SGHAT and CDR2 FQNNGV. The V end was cut by 4 bases, the J end by 4 bases, with 20 bases between.